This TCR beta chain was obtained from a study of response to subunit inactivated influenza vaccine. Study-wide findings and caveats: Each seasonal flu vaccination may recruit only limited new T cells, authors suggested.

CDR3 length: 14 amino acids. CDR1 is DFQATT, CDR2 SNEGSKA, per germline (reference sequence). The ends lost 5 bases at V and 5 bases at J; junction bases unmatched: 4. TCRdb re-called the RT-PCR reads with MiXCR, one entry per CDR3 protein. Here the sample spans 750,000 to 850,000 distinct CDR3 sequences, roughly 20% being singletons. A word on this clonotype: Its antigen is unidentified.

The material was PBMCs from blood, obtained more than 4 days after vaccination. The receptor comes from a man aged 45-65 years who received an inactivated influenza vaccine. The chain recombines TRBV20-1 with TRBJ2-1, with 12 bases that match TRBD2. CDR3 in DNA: TGCAGTGCTCAACGGACTAGCGGGAACAATGAGCAGTTCTTC. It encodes CSAQRTSGNNEQFF.